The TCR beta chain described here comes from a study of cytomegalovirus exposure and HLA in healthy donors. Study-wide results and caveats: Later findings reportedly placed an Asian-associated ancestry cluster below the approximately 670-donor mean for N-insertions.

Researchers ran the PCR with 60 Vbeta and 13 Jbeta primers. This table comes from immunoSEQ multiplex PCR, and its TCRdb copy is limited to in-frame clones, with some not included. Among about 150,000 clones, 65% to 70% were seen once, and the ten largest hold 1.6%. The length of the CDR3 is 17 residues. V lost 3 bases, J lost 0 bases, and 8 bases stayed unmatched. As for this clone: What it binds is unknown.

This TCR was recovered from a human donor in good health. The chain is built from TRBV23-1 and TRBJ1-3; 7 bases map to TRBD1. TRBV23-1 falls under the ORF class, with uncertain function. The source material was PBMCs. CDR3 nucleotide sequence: TGCGCCAGCAGTCACTTATCCGGGACAGACTCTGGAAACACCATATATTTT. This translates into CASSHLSGTDSGNTIYF.